Described below is a single T cell receptor beta chain sequence and its context. Method: immunoSEQ multiplex PCR; TCRdb's copy keeps in-frame clones and lacks some. The data show 25,000 to 30,000 clones, 86% seen once. The sample originates from a study of PD-1 blockade in classical Hodgkin lymphoma. Time point reported: cycle 4 day 1 (C4D1), after 6 weeks of nivolumab. No patient escaped relapse after autologous stem cell transplantation, and brentuximab vedotin exposure varied. Magnetic negative selection of thawed PBMCs was the method by which CD4+ T cells were purified. Per the germline V gene, CDR1 is KGHSH and CDR2 is LQKENI. Trimming cost V 5 bases and J 2 bases, with 22 bases left between them. This CDR3 has 18 residues.

The clonotype originates from a human donor with classical Hodgkin lymphoma. The rearrangement uses TRBV18 and TRBJ2-4; possibly TRBD2 for D (5 bases). Specimen: CD4+ T cells from blood, collected before the fourth cycle of nivolumab. This CDR3 is CASSEFQRPSLPKNIQYF. CDR3 in DNA: TGTGCCAGCTCAGAGTTTCAGCGGCCGTCCTTACCCAAAAACATTCAGTACTTC.